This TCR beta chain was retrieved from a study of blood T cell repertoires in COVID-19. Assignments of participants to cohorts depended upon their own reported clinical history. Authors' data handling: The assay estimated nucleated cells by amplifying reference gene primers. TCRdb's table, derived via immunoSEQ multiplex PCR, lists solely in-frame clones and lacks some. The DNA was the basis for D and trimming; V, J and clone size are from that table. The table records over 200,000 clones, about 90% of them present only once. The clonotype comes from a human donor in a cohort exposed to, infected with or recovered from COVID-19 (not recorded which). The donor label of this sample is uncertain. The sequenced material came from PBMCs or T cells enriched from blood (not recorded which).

The CDR3 spells CASSQLAGVSYEQFF. DNA for the CDR3: TGTGCCAGCAGTCAGCTAGCGGGGGTCTCCTATGAGCAGTTCTTC. V gene TRBV27 combines with J gene TRBJ2-1, with 10 bases identical to TRBD2. CDR1 is MNHEY, CDR2 SMNVEV, per germline (reference sequence). This CDR3 spans 15 amino acids. The junction had 9 bases not matched to a gene; V was cut back by 5 bases and J by 8 bases.